Below are 30 T cell receptor beta chains sequenced from a single sample in a study of blood T cell repertoires in COVID-19 (dated by TCRdb to 2020 to 2022). Libraries were built with the immunoSEQ multiplex PCR assay. Sourced from immuneACCESS, this table was stored by TCRdb with only in-frame sequences that have V and J called. A share of the clones is absent; for the studies checked, an unresolved V gene accounts for under half, and the remainder has no known explanation. The sample contains some 290,000 clones, about four fifths of them found a single time. Under 3% of the sample is in the top ten clones. Sequencing input: peripheral blood. Receptors originate from a woman in her sixties or seventies with active or convalescent COVID-19.

The rearrangement uses TRBV29-1 and TRBJ1-2; 8 bases align to TRBD1. Germline CDR1 is SQVTM and CDR2 is ANQGSEA. This CDR3 has 12 amino acids. With 8 bases clipped from V and 5 bases from J, the junction kept 7 bases outside the gene matches. The CDR3 nucleotides read TGCAGCTCCGGGACAGGTTTTTATGGCTACACCTTC. Its protein is CSSGTGFYGYTF.

This chain links TRBV10-3 with TRBJ1-5; a possible D gene is TRBD1 (6 bases). Germline-derived CDR1 and CDR2 are ENHRY and SYGVKD. The CDR3 contains 17 residues. Trimming stripped 5 bases from V and 4 bases from J, with 21 bases between. This CDR3 is CAISSSVIGTTNQPQHF. The CDR3 DNA sequence: TGTGCCATCAGTTCCTCGGTCATTGGGACAACGAATCAGCCCCAGCATTTT.

The chain uses TRBV27 and TRBJ2-7, with 14 bases lining up with TRBD2. This CDR3 is 15 amino acids long. With V trimmed by 5 bases and J by 2 bases, 2 bases remained unmatched. Germline CDR1 and CDR2: MNHEY and SMNVEV (reference sequence). The CDR3 sequence is CASSRTSGGTYEQYF. In DNA, the CDR3 is TGTGCCAGCAGTCGGACTAGCGGGGGGACCTACGAGCAGTACTTC.

The rearrangement uses TRBV4-1 and TRBJ2-5; 16 bases fit TRBD2. CDR1 is MGHRA, CDR2 YSYEKL, per germline. J was trimmed by 9 bases and V by 4 bases; bases with no gene match: 14. This CDR3 spans 18 amino acids. CDR3 nucleotide sequence: TGCGCCAGCAGCCCGGCGCCGGGACTAGCGGGGGGGGGCGGGGCCCAGTACTTC. Residues: CASSPAPGLAGGGGAQYF.

The gene calls are TRBV3-1 (or the pseudogene TRBV3-2) and TRBJ2-7, with 9 positions matching TRBD1. Trimming at V came to 0 bases and at J to 0 bases, leaving 21 bases not matched to a gene. Germline CDR1 reads LGHDT; CDR2 reads YNNKEL (reference sequence). The CDR3 has 22 amino acids. This CDR3 reads CASSQDICRQGEPWGHSYEQYF. In DNA form, the CDR3 reads TGTGCCAGCAGCCAAGATATCTGCAGACAGGGGGAACCTTGGGGTCACTCCTACGAGCAGTACTTC.

This chain joins TRBV11-3 and TRBJ2-7, with TRBD1 identical over 8 bases. CDR3 length: 16 amino acids. Losses at the gene ends were 1 base for V and 6 bases for J; bases not matched to a gene: 11. In germline, CDR1 is SGHNT, CDR2 YENEEA. As DNA, the CDR3 is TGTGCCAGCAGCTTAGTACCCATCGGACAGGGCGGCGAGCAGTACTTC. Translating gives CASSLVPIGQGGEQYF.

This chain links TRBV9 with TRBJ1-1, with D possibly matching TRBD1 (5 bases). The CDR3 spans 17 residues. In germline, CDR1 is SGDLS, CDR2 YYNGEE. V gave up 0 bases and J gave up 1 base, with 16 bases separating them. CDR3 sequence: CASSVGIAVGANTEAFF. The CDR3 nucleotides read TGTGCCAGCAGCGTAGGGATAGCGGTAGGGGCGAACACTGAAGCTTTCTTT.

The chain links TRBV14 to TRBJ2-3; 11 bases match TRBD1. The trim removed 2 bases at V and 5 bases at J, leaving 9 bases unmatched. There are 17 residues in the CDR3. The germline gives CDR1 SGHDN, CDR2 FVKESK. The CDR3 protein is CASSQWRGTGGIDTQYF. The CDR3, as DNA: TGTGCCAGCAGCCAATGGAGGGGGACAGGGGGGATAGATACGCAGTATTTT. Using reference TRBV14 and TRBJ2-3 for the parts outside the CDR3, the full variable domain is EAGVTQFPSHSVIEKGQTVTLRCDPISGHDNLYWYRRVMGKEIKFLLHFVKESKQDESGMPNNRFLAERTGGTYSTLKVQPAELEDSGVYFCASSQWRGTGGIDTQYFGPGTRLTVL.

Written as DNA, the CDR3 is TGTGCCAGCAGCTTTTCCACAGGAACCTTTGCCACCGGGGAGCTGTTTTTT. It codes for CASSFSTGTFATGELFF. V and J are TRBV7-9 and TRBJ2-2; maybe TRBD1 (5 bases). CDR3 length: 17 amino acids. Trimming left V 3 bases short and J 4 bases short, with 18 bases between. The V gene's germline CDR1 is SEHNR and CDR2 FQNEAQ (reference sequence). The whole variable domain, filled in from reference TRBV7-9 and TRBJ2-2, reads DTGVSQNPRHKITKRGQNVTFRCDPISEHNRLYWYRQTLGQGPEFLTYFQNEAQLEKSRLLSDRFSAERPKGSFSTLEIQRTEQGDSAMYLCASSFSTGTFATGELFFGEGSRLTVL.

The rearrangement joins TRBV6-5 to TRBJ2-7, with D unclear. This CDR3 spans 14 amino acids. The V gene's germline CDR1 is MNHEY and CDR2 SVGAGI. V was shortened by 7 bases and J by 4 bases, with 17 bases between the two germline ends. The CDR3 DNA reads as TGTGCCAGCAAGGTGGGCAGCCTCGGATACGAGCAGTACTTC. It codes for CASKVGSLGYEQYF.

This chain joins TRBV18 and TRBJ1-2; tentatively, D is TRBD1 (6 bases). CDR1 and CDR2 from the germline V gene are KGHSH and LQKENI. Trimming stripped 3 bases from V and 4 bases from J, with 21 bases between. This CDR3 comprises 17 residues. The chain's CDR3 is CASSPYDRSLWSYGYTF. CDR3 nucleotides: TGTGCCAGCTCACCCTATGACAGGTCCCTTTGGAGCTATGGCTACACCTTC.

The V call is TRBV30, the J call TRBJ1-5, with D unresolved. The germline V gene has CDR1 GTSNPN and CDR2 SVGIG (reference sequence). The CDR3 is made up of 13 amino acids. Trimming removed 3 bases from V and 5 bases from J, with 11 bases in between. The CDR3 bases are TGTGCCTGGAGCATAGTCGGGGATCAGCCCCAGCATTTT. Its protein product is CAWSIVGDQPQHF. Complete variable domain (other parts from reference TRBV30 and TRBJ1-5): SQTIHQWPATLVQPVGSPLSLECTVEGTSNPNLYWYRQAAGRGLQLLFYSVGIGQISSEVPQNLSASRPQDRQFILSSKKLLLSDSGFYLCAWSIVGDQPQHFGDGTRLSIL.

The V gene is TRBV4-2, the J gene TRBJ2-2; 7 bases are shared with TRBD1. The V segment lost 0 bases and the J segment 4 bases; nucleotides outside the gene matches: 8. Germline CDR1 reads LGHNA; CDR2 reads YNFKEQ. The CDR3 extends over 17 amino acids. The CDR3 loop is CASSQEGGRGTTGELFF. The CDR3 bases are TGTGCCAGCAGCCAAGAAGGGGGCAGGGGGACCACCGGGGAGCTGTTTTTT.

The DNA for the CDR3 is TGTGCCAGCAGCTCAAGGACAGGGGGGGTTGAAGCTTTCTTT. This translates into CASSSRTGGVEAFF. The chain carries TRBV7-8 and TRBJ1-1, with 10 positions matching TRBD1. CDR1 SGHVS and CDR2 FQNEAQ come from the germline V gene. Losses at the gene ends were 4 bases for V and 7 bases for J; bases not matched to a gene: 6. The CDR3 totals 14 residues.

The chain couples TRBV29-1 to TRBJ1-5, with D maybe TRBD1 (6 bases). With 4 bases removed from V and 4 bases from J, the gap between germline ends came to 11 bases. The CDR3 consists of 13 residues. The germline CDR1 and CDR2 sequences are SQVTM and ANQGSEA. In nucleotides, the CDR3 is TGCAGCGTTGCGGGGGGCGGGAATCAGCCCCAGCATTTT. Translation: CSVAGGGNQPQHF.

The gene calls are TRBV7-8 and TRBJ2-2; D is unresolved. Germline-derived CDR1 and CDR2 are SGHVS and FQNEAQ. There are 12 residues in the CDR3. The V end was cut by 5 bases, the J end by 9 bases, with 10 bases between. The CDR3 is CASSPNERELFF. The CDR3 DNA follows: TGTGCCAGCAGCCCCAACGAGAGGGAGCTGTTTTTT.

The V call is TRBV5-4, the J call TRBJ2-7, with a weak D call TRBD1 (5 bases). Germline CDR1 and CDR2: SGHNT and YYREEE (reference sequence). There are 13 residues in the CDR3. The V gene lost 5 bases and the J gene lost 3 bases, with 12 bases spanning the gap. CDR3 DNA sequence: TGTGCCAGCAGACCTACAGGAGACTACGAGCAGTACTTC. Translated: CASRPTGDYEQYF.

The V gene is TRBV19, the J gene TRBJ2-7; possibly TRBD1 for D (5 bases). The germline V and J ends were trimmed by 6 bases and 6 bases, with 9 bases remaining between them. CDR1 and CDR2 (germline): LNHDA, SQIVND (reference sequence). This CDR3 spans 11 amino acids. CDR3 sequence reads: CASSSGPEQYF. The CDR3 DNA reads TGTGCCAGTAGCTCAGGGCCCGAGCAGTACTTC.

The J gene is TRBJ1-4, the V gene TRBV11-2; TRBD1 is a possible D gene (6 bases). The CDR3 runs to 15 residues. The germline V gene has CDR1 SGHAT and CDR2 FQNNGV. Trimming took 5 bases from V and 8 from J, leaving 18 bases between them. The CDR3 spells CASSAQGYGREKLFF. For the CDR3, the DNA is TGTGCCAGCAGCGCGCAGGGGTACGGGAGGGAAAAACTGTTTTTT.

This clone appeared a single time. The CDR3 DNA reads TGTGCCAGCAGCCGGTGGGACACCACGAACACCGGGGAGCTGTTTTTT. Translated, it gives CASSRWDTTNTGELFF. The chain combines TRBV3-1 (or the pseudogene TRBV3-2) with TRBJ2-2, with D maybe TRBD1 (6 bases). Trimming left V 4 bases short and J 0 bases short, with 12 bases between. Germline V CDR1 and CDR2: LGHDT, YNNKEL (reference sequence). The CDR3 loop spans 16 amino acids.

This clone occurred once. The J gene is TRBJ1-6, the V gene TRBV30; perhaps TRBD1 as D (5 bases). Between the trimmed V and J ends, which lost 0 bases and 9 bases, there was a span of 18 bases. Germline V CDR1 and CDR2: GTSNPN, SVGIG (reference sequence). There are 16 residues in the CDR3. The CDR3 nucleotides read TGTGCCTGGAGTGTAGGGGCAGGGTTTTTTCGTTCACCCCTCCACTTT. Translated: CAWSVGAGFFRSPLHF.

V and J are TRBV7-8 and TRBJ2-3; 7 bases are shared with TRBD2. Germline CDR1 reads SGHVS; CDR2 reads FQNEAQ. The V gene end was trimmed by 5 bases and the J gene end by 2 bases; junction bases not matched to a gene: 1. The CDR3 has 13 amino acids. The CDR3 region is CASSGTITDTQYF. Here the CDR3 DNA reads TGTGCCAGCAGCGGGACTATCACAGATACGCAGTATTTT.

In DNA form, the CDR3 reads TGTGCCAGCAGCCCGTGGTTGGTCAGGGGCAAAGATAGCAATCAGCCCCAGCATTTT. Its protein is CASSPWLVRGKDSNQPQHF. V is TRBV7-8 and J is TRBJ1-5; D possibly corresponds to TRBD1 (6 bases). The CDR3 is 19 residues long. V lost 5 bases and J lost 0, with 23 bases in between. Germline CDR1 and CDR2: SGHVS and FQNEAQ.

This clone was found once. The chain uses TRBV9 and TRBJ2-3; D gene unclear. Trimming removed 2 bases at V and 0 bases at J, with 7 bases between. CDR1 is SGDLS, CDR2 YYNGEE, per germline. The CDR3 consists of 14 residues. DNA of the CDR3: TGTGCCAGCAGCGTTTTTACTAGCACAGATACGCAGTATTTT. It specifies CASSVFTSTDTQYF.

CDR3 in DNA: TGTGCCAGCAGCTTAGTCGGGGGTTCGACAGATACGCAGTATTTT. Translated: CASSLVGGSTDTQYF. The genes are TRBV7-9 and TRBJ2-3, with D possibly being TRBD2 (6 bases). Germline V gene data show CDR1 as SEHNR and CDR2 as FQNEAQ (reference sequence). Trimming took 1 base from V and 3 from J, leaving 11 bases between them. The CDR3 has 15 amino acids.

This sequence joins TRBV30 and TRBJ2-3; 8 bases fit TRBD1. CDR1 is GTSNPN and CDR2 is SVGIG in the germline V gene (reference sequence). The CDR3 runs to 15 residues. The V gene end was trimmed by 4 bases and the J gene end by 0 bases; junction bases not matched to a gene: 6. CDR3 amino acids: CAWTLDRASTDTQYF. As DNA, the CDR3 is TGTGCCTGGACCCTGGACAGGGCTAGCACAGATACGCAGTATTTT.

The rearrangement links TRBV2 to TRBJ1-5; no clear D gene. The CDR3 sequence is 13 residues long. Between the trimmed V and J ends, which lost 7 bases and 1 base, there was a span of 8 bases. Germline CDR1 reads SNHLY; CDR2 reads FYNNEI. The CDR3 DNA is TGTGCCAGCAACGGACTGAGCAATCAGCCCCAGCATTTT. This gives the protein CASNGLSNQPQHF.

The CDR3 DNA is TGTGCCAGCAGCTACCTACTAGCGGGCACCGGGGAGCTGTTTTTT. Translation gives CASSYLLAGTGELFF. The chain combines TRBV5-4 with TRBJ2-2, with 9 bases fitting TRBD2. Germline V gene data show CDR1 as SGHNT and CDR2 as YYREEE (reference sequence). The V gene end was trimmed by 3 bases and the J gene end by 4 bases; junction bases not matched to a gene: 4. The CDR3 has 15 amino acids.

In this sample, this clone turned up a few times. This sequence joins TRBV6-5 and TRBJ2-5; 8 bases line up with TRBD2. The V gene end was trimmed by 6 bases and the J gene end by 3 bases; junction bases not matched to a gene: 9. CDR1 is MNHEY and CDR2 is SVGAGI in the germline V gene. CDR3 size: 15 residues. CDR3 sequence (DNA): TGTGCCAGCAGGCCAGCGGGGGTTGTAAAAGAGACCCAGTACTTC. It encodes CASRPAGVVKETQYF.

In its sample, this clone was seen once. CDR3 sequence: CASSLDRPNTEAFF. The CDR3 region has the DNA TGTGCCAGCAGCTTGGACAGGCCGAACACTGAAGCTTTCTTT. This chain joins TRBV7-9 and TRBJ1-1, with 7 bases fitting TRBD1. CDR3 size: 14 residues. With V trimmed by 3 bases and J by 1 base, 2 bases remained unmatched. Germline V gene sequence: CDR1 SEHNR, CDR2 FQNEAQ (reference sequence).